This T cell receptor (beta chain) was documented in a study of T cell repertoires in cytomegalovirus infection. The germline V and J ends were trimmed by 2 bases and 6 bases, with 14 bases remaining between them. Looked up from germline, CDR1 is SGHTA and CDR2 is FQGNSA. The CDR3 length is 16 residues. TCRdb used MiXCR to reprocess the reads, holding one entry per CDR3 protein. The table has some 400,000 distinct CDR3 sequences, roughly 30% seen once; the top ten hold roughly 13%. Sequencing was performed on PBMCs. The rearrangement joins TRBV7-2 to TRBJ1-6; D call uncertain. This clonotype originated in a human donor in good health (CMV status not recorded). Some clones in this sample may be carry-over from other donors' samples. The CDR3 loop is CASSLYPGRSNSPLHF. CDR3 nucleotides: TGTGCCAGCAGCTTATATCCGGGTCGTTCTAATTCACCCCTCCACTTT.